The following is a T cell receptor beta chain sequence with its context. Its antigen is still unknown. This CDR3 spans 15 amino acids. Germline V gene lookup returns CDR1 SGDLS and CDR2 YYNGEE. V lost 5 bases and J lost 3, with 18 bases in between. Then a second PCR, running about 7 to 11 cycles, was carried out with a sample-barcoded 5' primer and a J-beta primer mix. Each CDR3 protein gets one entry after TCRdb re-called the 5' RACE reads with MiXCR. The sample lists about a million distinct CDR3 sequences; around 48% were seen once. This specimen belongs to a study of blood T cells in healthy people across ages. Study results and caveats: Researchers said unsorted PBMCs prevented a conclusive naive versus antigen-experienced comparison. There was no known CMV status for donors, so expanded clonotype changes were possibly confounded.

The rearrangement joins TRBV9 to TRBJ2-7; tentatively, D is TRBD2 (6 bases). What was sequenced was blood. This TCR derives from a man aged 25-45 years in good health. CDR3 region: CASRGDGTRYYEQYF. CDR3 nucleotides: TGTGCCAGCAGAGGAGACGGGACTCGGTACTACGAGCAGTACTTC.